The source of this T cell receptor beta chain is a study of PD-1 blockade in classical Hodgkin lymphoma (dated by TCRdb to the early 2020s). Turning to the overall study: Nivolumab dosing was 3 mg/kg intravenously every 2 weeks, continuing until either disease progression or unacceptable toxicity. The study used TCR beta sequencing and CyTOF to define a peripheral blood immune signature of response to PD-1 blockade in classical Hodgkin lymphoma.

To note about this clone: Its antigen is currently not known. Base-call qualities are not available, and no considerably larger clone is one nucleotide away.

The Qiagen DNeasy kit was used to extract genomic DNA from unsorted PBMCs and from the negatively selected CD4+ and CD8+ fractions. TCR beta CDR3 regions were amplified by immunoSEQ multiplex PCR using primers annealing to V and J segments. A synthetic immune receptor repertoire was used to minimize amplification bias, and remaining bias was computationally removed after sequencing. As for the original processing: Repertoire diversity was quantified as the Shannon entropy index using custom Python scripts. Unsorted, CD4+ and CD8+ repertoires were examined separately, except in combined analyses, for which CD4+ and CD8+ sequences were merged in silico. A clone was considered expanded if an increase in frequency of at least 2-fold after treatment relative to C1D1 was found, and a pseudocount of 0.5 was applied to clones undetected at baseline. Clones with 0 or 1 copy at C1D1 were defined as singleton clones, while clones with 2 or more copies were defined as non-singleton clones. Clones expanded in unsorted samples were assigned a CD4+, CD8+ or unknown annotation through matching of protein sequences in sorted samples from the same patient. Wilcoxon tests on paired samples were used to test diversity changes from C1D1 to C4D1. Sourced from immuneACCESS, this table was stored by TCRdb with only in-frame sequences that have V and J called. A share of the clones is absent; for the studies checked, an unresolved V gene accounts for under half, and the remainder has no known explanation. That table gives V, J and clone size, and the DNA gave D and trimming. This sample gives tens of thousands of clones in total; roughly nine tenths of them show up just once. The ten largest account for roughly 10% of the sample.

What the research found in general, with its limitations: Baseline TCR diversity was reported to be lower in newly diagnosed patients than in healthy donors, and even lower in relapsed/refractory patients. Baseline diversity similar to that of newly diagnosed patients was observed in trial patients achieving complete response, whereas significantly lower diversity was observed in partial responders and progressors. Only a single clinical trial cohort was studied, and what caused the repertoire differences, possibly disease activity or prior therapy, remained undefined. CD4+ but not CD8+ TCR diversity rose significantly by C4D1 (p=0.0027 vs p=0.16), most apparent in complete responders (p=0.02). Lower diversity was observed in patients in whom nivolumab was started less than 1 year after ASCT, and these patients were excluded from later analyses so that confounding by immune reconstitution would be avoided.

The time point label on this specimen signifies: cycle 2 day 1 (C2D1) of nivolumab. Every trial patient had relapsed following autologous stem cell transplantation, and prior brentuximab vedotin exposure was what differed among cohorts A, B and C. The trial cohort comprised approximately 55 patients with relapsed/refractory classical Hodgkin lymphoma whose best overall responses were complete response, partial response or progressive disease. In the multi-cohort phase II CheckMate 205 trial, trial patients received single-agent nivolumab. An independent review committee assessed best overall response by applying the 2007 International Working Group response criteria. PBMCs from the trial were collected at three points: immediately before nivolumab initiation (C1D1), and during therapy at cycle 2 day 1 and cycle 4 day 1. Peripheral blood was collected in 8 mL Vacutainer Cell Preparation Tubes, from which PBMCs were isolated by centrifugation and then cryopreserved.

Sequences KGHSH (CDR1) and LQKENI (CDR2) are obtained from the germline V gene. The CDR3 runs 13 amino acids, cysteine and phenylalanine included. Only the CDR3 DNA is retained, 39 bases long and in frame from the first base. Trimming removed 2 bases from V and 5 bases from J, leaving 7 bases between the germline ends. This sequence originates from a human donor with classical Hodgkin lymphoma. This material consisted of peripheral blood mononuclear cells (PBMCs), taken before the second cycle of nivolumab. The chain joins TRBV18 to TRBJ2-1; the D gene identity is not certain. The CDR3 reads CASSPYLDNEQFF. The sequenced DNA is TGTGCCAGCTCACCATACCTTGACAATGAGCAGTTCTTC.